This T cell receptor (beta chain) was identified in a study of blood T cell repertoires in COVID-19. This clone was counted once. Repertoires were generated with immunoSEQ multiplex PCR, while TCRdb's copy carries only in-frame clones and drops some. The sample comprises 250,000 to 350,000 clones, 70% to 90% of which are singletons, and roughly 4% rests with the top ten. The specimen sequenced was PBMCs or T cells enriched from blood (not recorded which). The source is a woman aged 25 to 45 who had recovered from COVID-19.

CDR3 DNA sequence: TGTGCCAGCAGCCCCGGGACAGGGGGTCGGGAAAAACTGTTTTTT. Its protein product is CASSPGTGGREKLFF. This rearrangement joins TRBV5-4 to TRBJ1-4, with 11 bases lining up with TRBD1. With 4 bases clipped from V and 8 bases from J, the junction kept 7 bases outside the gene matches. Per the germline V gene, CDR1 is SGHNT and CDR2 is YYREEE (reference sequence). The CDR3 consists of 15 residues.